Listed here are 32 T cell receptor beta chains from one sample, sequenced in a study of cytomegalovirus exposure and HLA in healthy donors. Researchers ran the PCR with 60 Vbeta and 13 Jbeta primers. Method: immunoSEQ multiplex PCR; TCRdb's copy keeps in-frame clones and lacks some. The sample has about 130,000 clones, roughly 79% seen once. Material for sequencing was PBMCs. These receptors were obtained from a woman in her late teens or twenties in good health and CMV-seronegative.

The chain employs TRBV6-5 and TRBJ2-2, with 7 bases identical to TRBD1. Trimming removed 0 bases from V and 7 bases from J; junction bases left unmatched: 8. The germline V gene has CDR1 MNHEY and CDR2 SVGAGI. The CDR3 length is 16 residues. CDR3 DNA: TGTGCCAGCAGTTACTCAGGGGACAGCCAAAACGGGGAGCTGTTTTTT. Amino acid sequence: CASSYSGDSQNGELFF.

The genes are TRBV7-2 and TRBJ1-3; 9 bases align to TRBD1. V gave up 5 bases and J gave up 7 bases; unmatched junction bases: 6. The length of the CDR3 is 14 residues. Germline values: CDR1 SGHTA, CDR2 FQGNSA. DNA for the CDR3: TGTGCCAGCAGCCCGACAGGGGGTATCAACACCATATATTTT. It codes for CASSPTGGINTIYF.

The CDR3 region is CASSSSGGSSYNEQFF. In nucleotides, the CDR3 is TGCGCCAGCAGCTCCTCAGGCGGGAGCTCCTACAATGAGCAGTTCTTC. V is TRBV5-1 and J is TRBJ2-1, with 7 bases identical to TRBD2. The CDR3 totals 16 residues. The V gene's germline CDR1 is SGHRS and CDR2 YFSETQ. V was clipped by 3 bases and J by 0 bases; unmatched bases: 6.

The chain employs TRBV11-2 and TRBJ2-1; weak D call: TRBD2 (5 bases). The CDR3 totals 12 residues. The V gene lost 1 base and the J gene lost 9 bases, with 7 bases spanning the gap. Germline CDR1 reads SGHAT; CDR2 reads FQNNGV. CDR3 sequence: CASSLGGFEQFF. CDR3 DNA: TGTGCCAGCAGCTTAGGAGGGTTTGAGCAGTTCTTC. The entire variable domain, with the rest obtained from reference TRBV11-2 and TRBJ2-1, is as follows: EAGVAQSPRYKIIEKRQSVAFWCNPISGHATLYWYQQILGQGPKLLIQFQNNGVVDDSQLPKDRFSAERLKGVDSTLKIQPAKLEDSAVYLCASSLGGFEQFFGPGTRLTVL.

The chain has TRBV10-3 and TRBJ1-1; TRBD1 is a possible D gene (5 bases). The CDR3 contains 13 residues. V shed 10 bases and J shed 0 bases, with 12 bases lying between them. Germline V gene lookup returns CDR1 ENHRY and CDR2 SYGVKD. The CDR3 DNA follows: TGTGCCACCCAGGGAAAAGTGAACACTGAAGCTTTCTTT. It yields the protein CATQGKVNTEAFF.

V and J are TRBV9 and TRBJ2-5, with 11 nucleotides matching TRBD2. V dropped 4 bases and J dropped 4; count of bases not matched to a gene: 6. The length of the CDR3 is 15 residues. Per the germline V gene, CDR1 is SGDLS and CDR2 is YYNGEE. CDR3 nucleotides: TGTGCCAGCAGCCTGACTAGCGGGGCTCCAGAGACCCAGTACTTC. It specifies CASSLTSGAPETQYF. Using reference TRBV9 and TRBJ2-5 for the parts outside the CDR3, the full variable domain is DSGVTQTPKHLITATGQRVTLRCSPRSGDLSVYWYQQSLDQGLQFLIQYYNGEERAKGNILERFSAQQFPDLHSELNLSSLELGDSALYFCASSLTSGAPETQYFGPGTRLLVL.

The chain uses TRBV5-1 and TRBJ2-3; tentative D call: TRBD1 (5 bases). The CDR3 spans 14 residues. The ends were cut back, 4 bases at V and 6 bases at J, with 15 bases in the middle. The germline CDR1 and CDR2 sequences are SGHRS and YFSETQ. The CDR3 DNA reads TGCGCCAGCAGCGCCGCAGGGTCAGGGGATACGCAGTATTTT. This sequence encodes CASSAAGSGDTQYF.

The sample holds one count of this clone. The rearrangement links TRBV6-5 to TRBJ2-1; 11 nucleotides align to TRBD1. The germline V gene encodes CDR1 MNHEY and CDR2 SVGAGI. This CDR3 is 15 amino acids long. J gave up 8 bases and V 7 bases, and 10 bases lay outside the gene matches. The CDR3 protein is CASTLAGQGGYEQFF. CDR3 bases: TGTGCCAGCACCCTTGCGGGACAGGGGGGGTATGAGCAGTTCTTC.

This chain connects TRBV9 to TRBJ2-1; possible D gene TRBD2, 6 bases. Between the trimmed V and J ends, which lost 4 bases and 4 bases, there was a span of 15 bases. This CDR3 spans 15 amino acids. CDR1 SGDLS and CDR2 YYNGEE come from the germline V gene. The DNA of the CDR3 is TGTGCCAGCAGCATAAAAGCGGGCCGATACAATGAGCAGTTCTTC. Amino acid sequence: CASSIKAGRYNEQFF.

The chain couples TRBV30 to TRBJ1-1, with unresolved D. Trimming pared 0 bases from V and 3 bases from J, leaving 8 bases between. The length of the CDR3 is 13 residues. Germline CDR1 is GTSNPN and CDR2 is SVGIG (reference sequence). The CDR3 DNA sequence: TGTGCCTGGAGTGTACTGAGGTACACTGAAGCTTTCTTT. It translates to CAWSVLRYTEAFF. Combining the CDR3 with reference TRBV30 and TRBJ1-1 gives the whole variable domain SQTIHQWPATLVQPVGSPLSLECTVEGTSNPNLYWYRQAAGRGLQLLFYSVGIGQISSEVPQNLSASRPQDRQFILSSKKLLLSDSGFYLCAWSVLRYTEAFFGQGTRLTVV.

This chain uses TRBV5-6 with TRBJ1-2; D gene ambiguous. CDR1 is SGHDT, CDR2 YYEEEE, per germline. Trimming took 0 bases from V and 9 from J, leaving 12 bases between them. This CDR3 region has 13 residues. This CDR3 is CASSLDRTGSYTF. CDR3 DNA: TGTGCCAGCAGCTTGGATCGGACTGGAAGCTACACCTTC.

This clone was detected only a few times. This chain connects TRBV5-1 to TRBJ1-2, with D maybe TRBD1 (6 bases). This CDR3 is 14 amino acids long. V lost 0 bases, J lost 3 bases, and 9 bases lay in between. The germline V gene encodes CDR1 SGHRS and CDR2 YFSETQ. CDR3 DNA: TGCGCCAGCAGCTTGGGGGGGCAGGACTATGGCTACACCTTC. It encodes CASSLGGQDYGYTF.

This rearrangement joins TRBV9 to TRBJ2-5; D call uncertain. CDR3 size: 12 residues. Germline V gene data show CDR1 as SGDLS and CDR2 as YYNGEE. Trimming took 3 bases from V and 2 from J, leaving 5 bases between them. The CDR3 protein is CASSDFQETQYF. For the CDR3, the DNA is TGTGCCAGCAGCGACTTTCAAGAGACCCAGTACTTC.

The CDR3 bases are TGTGCCAGCAGTTACTCGAGGCCCTACAATGAGCAGTTCTTC. Its translation is CASSYSRPYNEQFF. The chain combines TRBV6-5 with TRBJ2-1, with D hard to call. Between the trimmed V and J ends, which lost 0 bases and 2 bases, there was a span of 5 bases. CDR1 is MNHEY, CDR2 SVGAGI, per germline. The CDR3 is 14 residues long.

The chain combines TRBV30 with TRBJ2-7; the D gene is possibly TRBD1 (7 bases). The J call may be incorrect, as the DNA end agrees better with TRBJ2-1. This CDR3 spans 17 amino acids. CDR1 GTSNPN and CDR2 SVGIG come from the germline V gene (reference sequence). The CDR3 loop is CAWSVGKIRGDLYEQFF. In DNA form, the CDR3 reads TGTGCCTGGAGTGTAGGAAAAATCAGGGGGGATCTATACGAGCAGTTCTTC.

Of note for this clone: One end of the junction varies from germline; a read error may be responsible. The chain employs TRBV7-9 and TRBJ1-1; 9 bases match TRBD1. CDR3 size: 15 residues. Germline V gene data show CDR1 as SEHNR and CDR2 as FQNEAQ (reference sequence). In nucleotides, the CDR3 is TGTTCCAGCAGCTTAGGGACAGGGTTCAACACTGAAGCTTTCTTT. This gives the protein CSSSLGTGFNTEAFF.

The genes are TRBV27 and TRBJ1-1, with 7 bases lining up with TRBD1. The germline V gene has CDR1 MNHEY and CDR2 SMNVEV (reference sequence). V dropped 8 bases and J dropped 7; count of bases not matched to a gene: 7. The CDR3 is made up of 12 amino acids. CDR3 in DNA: TGTGCCAGCTCAGGGGGGAGCTATGAAGCTTTCTTT. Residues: CASSGGSYEAFF.

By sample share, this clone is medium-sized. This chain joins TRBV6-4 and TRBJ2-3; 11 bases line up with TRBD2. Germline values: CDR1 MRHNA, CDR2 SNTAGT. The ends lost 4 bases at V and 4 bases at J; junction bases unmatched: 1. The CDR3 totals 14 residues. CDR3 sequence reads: CASSVAGGPDTQYF. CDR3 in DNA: TGTGCCAGCAGTGTAGCGGGAGGGCCAGATACGCAGTATTTT.

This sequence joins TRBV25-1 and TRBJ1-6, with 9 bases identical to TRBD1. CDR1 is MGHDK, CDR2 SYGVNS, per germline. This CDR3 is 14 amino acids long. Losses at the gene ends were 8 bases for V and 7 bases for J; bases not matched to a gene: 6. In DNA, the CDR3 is TGTGCCAGCGCACGGGACAGGGAGAATTCACCCCTCCACTTT. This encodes CASARDRENSPLHF.

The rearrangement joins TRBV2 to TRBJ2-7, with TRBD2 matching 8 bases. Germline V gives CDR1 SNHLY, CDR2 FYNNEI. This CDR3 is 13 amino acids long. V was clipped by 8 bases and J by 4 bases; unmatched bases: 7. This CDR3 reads CASGAGGRYEQYF. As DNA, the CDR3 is TGTGCCAGCGGGGCGGGAGGAAGGTACGAGCAGTACTTC. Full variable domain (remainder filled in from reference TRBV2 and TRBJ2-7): EPEVTQTPSHQVTQMGQEVILRCVPISNHLYFYWYRQILGQKVEFLVSFYNNEISEKSEIFDDQFSVERPDGSNFTLKIRSTKLEDSAMYFCASGAGGRYEQYFGPGTRLTVT.

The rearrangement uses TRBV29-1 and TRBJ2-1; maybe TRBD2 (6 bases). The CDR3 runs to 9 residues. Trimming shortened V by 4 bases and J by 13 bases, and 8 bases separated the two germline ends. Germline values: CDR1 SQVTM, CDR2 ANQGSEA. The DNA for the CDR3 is TGCAGCGTTGTACTAGCTCAGTTCTTC. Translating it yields CSVVLAQFF.

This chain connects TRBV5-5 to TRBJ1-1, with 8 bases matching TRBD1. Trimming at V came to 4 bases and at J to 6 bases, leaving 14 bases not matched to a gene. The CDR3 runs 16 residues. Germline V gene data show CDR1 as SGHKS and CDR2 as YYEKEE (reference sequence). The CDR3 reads CASSHTPRAGGSEAFF. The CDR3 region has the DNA TGTGCCAGCAGCCACACCCCGCGGGCAGGGGGCTCTGAAGCTTTCTTT. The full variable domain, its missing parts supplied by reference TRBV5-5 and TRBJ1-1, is DAGVTQSPTHLIKTRGQQVTLRCSPISGHKSVSWYQQVLGQGPQFIFQYYEKEERGRGNFPDRFSARQFPNYSSELNVNALLLGDSALYLCASSHTPRAGGSEAFFGQGTRLTVV.

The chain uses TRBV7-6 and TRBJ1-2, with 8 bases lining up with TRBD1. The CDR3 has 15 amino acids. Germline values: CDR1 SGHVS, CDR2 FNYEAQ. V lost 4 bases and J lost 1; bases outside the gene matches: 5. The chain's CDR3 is CASSSGTGLNYGYTF. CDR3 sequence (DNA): TGTGCCAGCAGCTCAGGGACAGGACTTAACTATGGCTACACCTTC.

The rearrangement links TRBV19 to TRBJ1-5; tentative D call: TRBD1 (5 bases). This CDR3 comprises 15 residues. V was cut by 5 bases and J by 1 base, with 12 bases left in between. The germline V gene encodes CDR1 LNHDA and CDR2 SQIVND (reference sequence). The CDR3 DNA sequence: TGTGCCAGTAGTTTTCTAGGGGAAAGCAATCAGCCCCAGCATTTT. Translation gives CASSFLGESNQPQHF.

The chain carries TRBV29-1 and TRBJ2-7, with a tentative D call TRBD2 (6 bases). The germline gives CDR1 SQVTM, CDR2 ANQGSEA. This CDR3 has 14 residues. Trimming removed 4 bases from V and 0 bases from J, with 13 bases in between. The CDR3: CSVVISGSSYEQYF. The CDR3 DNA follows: TGCAGCGTTGTTATTAGCGGTAGCTCCTACGAGCAGTACTTC.

The CDR3 reads CASSRGGESYGYTF. The CDR3 DNA follows: TGTGCCAGCAGTAGGGGAGGGGAGAGCTATGGCTACACCTTC. The genes are TRBV6-5 and TRBJ1-2, with D maybe TRBD1 (5 bases). Trimming shortened V by 5 bases and J by 4 bases, and 14 bases separated the two germline ends. The CDR3 contains 14 residues. Germline V lookup: CDR1 MNHEY, CDR2 SVGAGI.

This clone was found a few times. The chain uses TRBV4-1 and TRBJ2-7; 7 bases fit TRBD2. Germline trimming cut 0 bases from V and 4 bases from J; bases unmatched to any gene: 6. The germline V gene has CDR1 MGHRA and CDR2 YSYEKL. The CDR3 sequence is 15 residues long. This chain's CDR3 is CASSQDGASGYEQYF. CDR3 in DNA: TGCGCCAGCAGCCAAGATGGGGCTAGCGGTTACGAGCAGTACTTC.

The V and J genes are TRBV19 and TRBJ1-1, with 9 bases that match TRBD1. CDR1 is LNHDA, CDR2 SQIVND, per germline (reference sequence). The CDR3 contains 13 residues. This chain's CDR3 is CGSQGARDTEAFF. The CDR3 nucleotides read TGTGGCTCACAGGGGGCGCGAGATACTGAAGCTTTCTTT.

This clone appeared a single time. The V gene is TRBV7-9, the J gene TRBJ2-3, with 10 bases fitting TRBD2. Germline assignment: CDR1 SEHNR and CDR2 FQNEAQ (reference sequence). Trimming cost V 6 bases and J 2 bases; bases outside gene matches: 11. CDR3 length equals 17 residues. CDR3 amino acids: CASSYTTGTSDTDTQYF. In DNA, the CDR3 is TGTGCCAGCAGTTATACTACCGGGACTAGCGACACAGATACGCAGTATTTT.

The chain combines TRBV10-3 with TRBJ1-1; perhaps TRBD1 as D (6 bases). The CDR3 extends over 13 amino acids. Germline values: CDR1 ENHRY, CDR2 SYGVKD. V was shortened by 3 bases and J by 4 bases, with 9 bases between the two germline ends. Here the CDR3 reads CAISDGRGTEAFF. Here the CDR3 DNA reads TGTGCCATCAGTGATGGCAGGGGCACTGAAGCTTTCTTT.

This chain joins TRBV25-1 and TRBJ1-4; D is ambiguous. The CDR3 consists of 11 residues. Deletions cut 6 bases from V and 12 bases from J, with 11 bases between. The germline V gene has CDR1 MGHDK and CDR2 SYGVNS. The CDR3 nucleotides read TGTGCCAGCAGGGTCGGTGTAGAACTGTTTTTT. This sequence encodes CASRVGVELFF.

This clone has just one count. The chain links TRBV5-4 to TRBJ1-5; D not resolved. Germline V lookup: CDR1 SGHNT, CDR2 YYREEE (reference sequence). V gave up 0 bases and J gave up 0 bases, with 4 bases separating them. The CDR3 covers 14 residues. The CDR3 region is CASSLAGSNQPQHF. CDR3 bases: TGTGCCAGCAGCTTGGCCGGTAGCAATCAGCCCCAGCATTTT.